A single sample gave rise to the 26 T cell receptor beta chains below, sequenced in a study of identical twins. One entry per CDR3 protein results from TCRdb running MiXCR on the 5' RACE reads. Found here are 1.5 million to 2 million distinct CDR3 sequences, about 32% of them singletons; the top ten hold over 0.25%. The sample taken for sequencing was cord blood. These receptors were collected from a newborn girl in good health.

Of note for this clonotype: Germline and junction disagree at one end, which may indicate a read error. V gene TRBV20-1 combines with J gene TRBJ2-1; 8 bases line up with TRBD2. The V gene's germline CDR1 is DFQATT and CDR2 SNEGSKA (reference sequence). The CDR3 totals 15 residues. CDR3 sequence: CSATKLAVSCNEQFF. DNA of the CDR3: TGCAGTGCTACGAAACTAGCGGTCTCCTGCAATGAGCAGTTCTTC.

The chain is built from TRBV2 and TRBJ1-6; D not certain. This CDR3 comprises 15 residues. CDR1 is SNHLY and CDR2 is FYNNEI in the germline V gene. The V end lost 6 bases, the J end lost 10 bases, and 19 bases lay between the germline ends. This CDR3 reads CASRWRAPPGSPLHF. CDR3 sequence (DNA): TGTGCCAGCAGGTGGAGGGCCCCTCCAGGATCACCCCTCCACTTT.

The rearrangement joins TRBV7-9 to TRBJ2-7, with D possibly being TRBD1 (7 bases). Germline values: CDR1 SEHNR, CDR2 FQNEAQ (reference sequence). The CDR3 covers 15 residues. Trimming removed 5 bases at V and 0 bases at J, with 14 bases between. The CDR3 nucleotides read TGTGCCAGCAGCATGGCGGGACAGCTCTCCTACGAGCAGTACTTC. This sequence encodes CASSMAGQLSYEQYF.

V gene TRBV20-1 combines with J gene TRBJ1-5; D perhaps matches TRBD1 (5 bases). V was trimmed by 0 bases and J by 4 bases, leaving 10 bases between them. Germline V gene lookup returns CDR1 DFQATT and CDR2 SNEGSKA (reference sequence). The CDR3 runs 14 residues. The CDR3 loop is CSAREQGENQPQHF. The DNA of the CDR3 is TGCAGTGCTAGAGAGCAGGGCGAGAATCAGCCCCAGCATTTT.

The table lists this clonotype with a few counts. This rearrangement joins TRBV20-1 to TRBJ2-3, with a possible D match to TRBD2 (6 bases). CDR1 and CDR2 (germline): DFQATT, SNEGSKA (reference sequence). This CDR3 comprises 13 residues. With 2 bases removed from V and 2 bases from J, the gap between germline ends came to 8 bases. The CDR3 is CSARREHTDTQYF. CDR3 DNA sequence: TGCAGTGCTAGACGGGAGCACACAGATACGCAGTATTTT.

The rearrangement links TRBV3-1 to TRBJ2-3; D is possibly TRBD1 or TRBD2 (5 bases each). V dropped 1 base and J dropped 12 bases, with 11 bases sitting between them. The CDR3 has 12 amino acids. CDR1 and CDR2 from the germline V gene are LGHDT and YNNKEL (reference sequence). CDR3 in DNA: TGTGCCAGCAGCCAAGGAGGGACCCATCAGTATTTT. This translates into CASSQGGTHQYF.

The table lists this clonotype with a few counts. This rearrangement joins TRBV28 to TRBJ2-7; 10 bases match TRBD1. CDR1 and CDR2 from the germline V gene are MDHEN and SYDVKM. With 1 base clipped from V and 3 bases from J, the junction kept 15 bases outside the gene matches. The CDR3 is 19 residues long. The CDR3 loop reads CASSLSGTGEVVSDYEQYF. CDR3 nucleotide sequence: TGTGCCAGCAGTTTATCCGGGACAGGGGAAGTCGTGTCCGACTACGAGCAGTACTTC.

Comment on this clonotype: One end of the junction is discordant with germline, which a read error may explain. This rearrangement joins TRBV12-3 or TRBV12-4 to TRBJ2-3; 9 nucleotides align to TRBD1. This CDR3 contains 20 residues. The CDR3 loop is CASCFAYRVSGTGIADTQYF. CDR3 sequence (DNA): TGTGCCAGCTGTTTTGCCTACCGAGTTTCTGGGACAGGGATAGCAGATACGCAGTATTTT.

CDR3 nucleotide sequence: TGTGCCAGCAGTGAAGCCGGAACAGGGAGTCTTGGCTACACCTTC. Translated: CASSEAGTGSLGYTF. The V gene is TRBV25-1, the J gene TRBJ1-2; a weak D match, TRBD1 (6 bases). Germline-derived CDR1 and CDR2 are MGHDK and SYGVNS. V lost 2 bases to trimming and J lost 7 bases, with 17 bases between them. This CDR3 spans 15 amino acids.

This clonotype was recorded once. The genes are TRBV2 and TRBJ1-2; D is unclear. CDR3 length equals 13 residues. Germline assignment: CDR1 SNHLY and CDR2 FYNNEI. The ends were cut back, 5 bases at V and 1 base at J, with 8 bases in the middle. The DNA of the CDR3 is TGTGCCAGCAGTAGACCATTTAACTATGGCTACACCTTC. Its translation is CASSRPFNYGYTF.

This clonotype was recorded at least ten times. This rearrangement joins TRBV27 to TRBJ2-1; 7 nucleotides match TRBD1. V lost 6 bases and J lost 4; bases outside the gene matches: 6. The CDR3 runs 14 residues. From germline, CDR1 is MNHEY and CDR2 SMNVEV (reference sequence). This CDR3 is CASSLRQGYNEQFF. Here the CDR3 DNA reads TGTGCCAGCAGCTTGAGACAGGGTTACAATGAGCAGTTCTTC.

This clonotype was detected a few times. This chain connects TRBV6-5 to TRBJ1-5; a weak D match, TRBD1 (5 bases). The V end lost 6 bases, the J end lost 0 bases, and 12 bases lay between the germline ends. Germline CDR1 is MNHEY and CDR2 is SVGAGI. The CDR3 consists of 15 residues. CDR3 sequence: CASRSRQGSNQPQHF. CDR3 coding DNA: TGTGCCAGCAGATCTAGGCAGGGTAGCAATCAGCCCCAGCATTTT.

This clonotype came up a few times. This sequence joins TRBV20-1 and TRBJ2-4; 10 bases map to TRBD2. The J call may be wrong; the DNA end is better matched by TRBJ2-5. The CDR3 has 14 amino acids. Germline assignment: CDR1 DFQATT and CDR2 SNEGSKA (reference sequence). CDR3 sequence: CSALSSGSQETQYF. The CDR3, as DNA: TGCAGTGCTCTTTCTAGCGGGAGTCAAGAGACCCAGTACTTC.

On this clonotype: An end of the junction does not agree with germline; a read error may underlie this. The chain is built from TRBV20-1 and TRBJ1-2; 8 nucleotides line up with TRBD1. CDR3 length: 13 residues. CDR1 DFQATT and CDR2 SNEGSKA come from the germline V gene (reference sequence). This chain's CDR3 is CSASDRGKYDYTF. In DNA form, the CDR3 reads TGCAGTGCTAGCGACAGGGGAAAATATGACTACACCTTC.

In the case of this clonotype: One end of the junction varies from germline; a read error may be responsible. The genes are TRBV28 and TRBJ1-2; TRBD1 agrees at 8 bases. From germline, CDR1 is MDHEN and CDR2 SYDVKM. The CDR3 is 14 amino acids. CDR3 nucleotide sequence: TGTGCCAGCAGTCGACTGGACAGGGCCTATGGCCACACCTTC. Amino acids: CASSRLDRAYGHTF.

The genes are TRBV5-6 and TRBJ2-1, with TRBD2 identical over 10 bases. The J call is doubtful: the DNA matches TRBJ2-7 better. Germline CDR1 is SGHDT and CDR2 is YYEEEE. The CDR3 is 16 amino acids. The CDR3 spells CASSERLAGNFYEQYF. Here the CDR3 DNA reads TGTGCCAGCAGCGAGCGACTAGCGGGTAACTTCTATGAGCAGTACTTC.

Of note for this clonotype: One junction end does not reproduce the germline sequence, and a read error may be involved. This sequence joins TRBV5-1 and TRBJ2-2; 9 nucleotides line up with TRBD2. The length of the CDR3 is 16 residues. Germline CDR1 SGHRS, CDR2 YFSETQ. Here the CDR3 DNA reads TGTGCCAGCAGCCCGACTAGCGGCGCGAACACCGGGGAGCTGTTTTTT. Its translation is CASSPTSGANTGELFF.

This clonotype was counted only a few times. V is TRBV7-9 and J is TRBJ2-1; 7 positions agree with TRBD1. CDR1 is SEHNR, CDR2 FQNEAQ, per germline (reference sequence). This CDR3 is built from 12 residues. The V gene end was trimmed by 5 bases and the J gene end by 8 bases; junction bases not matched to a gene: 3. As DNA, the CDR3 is TGTGCCAGCAGCAAGGGGGCCTATGAGCAGTTCTTC. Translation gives CASSKGAYEQFF.

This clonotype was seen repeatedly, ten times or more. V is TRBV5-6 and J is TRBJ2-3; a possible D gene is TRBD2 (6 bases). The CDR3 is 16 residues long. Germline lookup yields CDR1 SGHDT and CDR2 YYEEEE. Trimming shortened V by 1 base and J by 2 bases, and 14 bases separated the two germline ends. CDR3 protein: CASSLTGERNTDTQYF. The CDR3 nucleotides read TGTGCCAGCAGCTTGACGGGAGAAAGGAACACAGATACGCAGTATTTT.

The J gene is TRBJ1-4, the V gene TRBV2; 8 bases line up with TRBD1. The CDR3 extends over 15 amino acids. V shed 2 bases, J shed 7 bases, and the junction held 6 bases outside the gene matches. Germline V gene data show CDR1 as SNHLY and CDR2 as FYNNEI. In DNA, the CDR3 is TGTGCCAGCAGTGAACAGGGGGCGCATTCTGAAAAACTGTTTTTT. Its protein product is CASSEQGAHSEKLFF.

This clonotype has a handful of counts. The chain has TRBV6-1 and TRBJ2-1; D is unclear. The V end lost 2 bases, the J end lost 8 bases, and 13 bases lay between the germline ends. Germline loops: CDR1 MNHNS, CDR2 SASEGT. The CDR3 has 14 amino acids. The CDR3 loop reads CASSEYAAWDEQFF. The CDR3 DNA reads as TGTGCCAGCAGTGAATACGCTGCGTGGGATGAGCAGTTCTTC.

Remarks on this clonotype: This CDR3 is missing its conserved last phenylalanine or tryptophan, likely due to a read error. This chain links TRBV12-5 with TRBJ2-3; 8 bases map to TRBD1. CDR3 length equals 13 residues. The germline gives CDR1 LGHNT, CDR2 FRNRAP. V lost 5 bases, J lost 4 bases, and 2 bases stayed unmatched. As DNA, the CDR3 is TGTGCTAGTGGTATACAGGGGGCAGATACGCAGTATTTA. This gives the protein CASGIQGADTQYL.

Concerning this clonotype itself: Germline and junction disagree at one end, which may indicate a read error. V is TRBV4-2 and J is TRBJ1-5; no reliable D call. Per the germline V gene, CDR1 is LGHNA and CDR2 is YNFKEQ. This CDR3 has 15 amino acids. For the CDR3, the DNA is TGTGCCAGCAGCCAAGAGTGGGGTGGCAATCAGCCCCGGCATTTT. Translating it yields CASSQEWGGNQPRHF.

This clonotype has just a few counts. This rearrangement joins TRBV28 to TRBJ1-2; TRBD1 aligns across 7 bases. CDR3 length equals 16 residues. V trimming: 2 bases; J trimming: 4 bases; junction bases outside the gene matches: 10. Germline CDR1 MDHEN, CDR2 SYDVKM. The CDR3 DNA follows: TGTGCCAGCAGTTTACCGACAGGGTCTCGTTCCTATGGCTACACCTTC. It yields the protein CASSLPTGSRSYGYTF.

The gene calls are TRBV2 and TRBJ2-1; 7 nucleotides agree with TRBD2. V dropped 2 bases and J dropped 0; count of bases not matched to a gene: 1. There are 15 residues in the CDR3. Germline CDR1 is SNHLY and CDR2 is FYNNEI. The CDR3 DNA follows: TGTGCCAGCAGTGAAAAGCGGGGCTCCTACAATGAGCAGTTCTTC. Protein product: CASSEKRGSYNEQFF.

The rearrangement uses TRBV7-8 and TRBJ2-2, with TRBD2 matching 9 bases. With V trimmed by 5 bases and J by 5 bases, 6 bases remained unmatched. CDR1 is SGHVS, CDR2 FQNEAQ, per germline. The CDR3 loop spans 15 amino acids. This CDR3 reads CASSPRLAETGELFF. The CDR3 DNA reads TGTGCCAGCAGCCCGCGACTAGCGGAGACCGGGGAGCTGTTTTTT.